This TCR beta chain comes out of a study of blood T cell repertoires in COVID-19 (TCRdb year 2020). Turning to the overall study: Collaborator samples came from the United States, Italy and Spain and covered acute and convalescent phases of COVID-19. Where HLA class I and class II types were available, the types were taken from metadata supplied by the sample provider, not from assay-based typing. The repertoires were made available in a free public database intended to serve as a resource for research on the immune response to SARS-CoV-2. The samples were drawn from the first 160 participants of the ongoing ImmuneRACE study and from over 950 subjects provided by 6 global collaborators. Subjects who had been exposed to COVID-19, were actively infected with it, or had recovered from it provided the deeply sampled blood TCRbeta repertoires that made up the dataset. A de-identified subject ID, COVID-19 status, age in years and sex were almost always included in the sample metadata. The prospective study material was composed of cDNA or gDNA derived from T cells, B-cell-depleted T cells, or PBMCs.

Whole blood was collected in K2EDTA tubes by collaborating institutions according to the institutions' own protocols. Collaborator samples were shipped for TCRbeta analysis as frozen whole blood, isolated PBMCs, or DNA extracted from either sample type. TCRbeta CDR3 regions were amplified from genomic DNA using the immunoSEQ Assay, a bias-controlled multiplex PCR. Turning to the authors' computational methods: Within the assay, amplification of reference gene primers was used to estimate how many nucleated cells each sample contained. Sequence reads were collapsed and filtered to measure the absolute abundance of every unique TCRbeta CDR3 rearrangement. For each sample, productive Simpson clonality was calculated as the square root of Simpson's diversity index over productive rearrangements. TCRdb re-hosts the immuneACCESS table, in-frame sequences only. Its copies lack some clones; in the studies checked, an unresolved V gene accounts for under half of them, and the cause for the rest is not known. V and J calls and clone size come straight from that table; D and trimming were deduced from the DNA. Across this sample there are around 100,000 clones, with roughly 79% seen only once. The ten top clones hold 12% of the sample.

On this clone: The antigen it binds to is not known. The input lacks base qualities; no much larger clone sits a single base away.

Study-wide findings and limitations: How much clinical and demographic metadata was included differed by source and by participant, and the metadata was provided uncurated.

The source of this sequence is a woman aged 65 to 85 with acute or convalescent COVID-19. Sequenced: peripheral blood.

CDR3 sequence: CASSYTRGHNSPLHF. At the DNA level, the sequence is TGTGCCAGCAGTTACACCAGGGGGCATAATTCACCCCTCCACTTT. The chain couples TRBV6-5 to TRBJ1-6, with 8 bases aligning to TRBD1. Counted from cysteine to phenylalanine, this CDR3 has 15 amino acids. This entry keeps only the CDR3 DNA: 45 bases, framed from base 1. V and J are trimmed by 2 bases and 5 bases, and the gene matches miss 2 bases of the junction. Taken from the germline V gene, the CDR1 and CDR2 loops are MNHEY and SVGAGI.